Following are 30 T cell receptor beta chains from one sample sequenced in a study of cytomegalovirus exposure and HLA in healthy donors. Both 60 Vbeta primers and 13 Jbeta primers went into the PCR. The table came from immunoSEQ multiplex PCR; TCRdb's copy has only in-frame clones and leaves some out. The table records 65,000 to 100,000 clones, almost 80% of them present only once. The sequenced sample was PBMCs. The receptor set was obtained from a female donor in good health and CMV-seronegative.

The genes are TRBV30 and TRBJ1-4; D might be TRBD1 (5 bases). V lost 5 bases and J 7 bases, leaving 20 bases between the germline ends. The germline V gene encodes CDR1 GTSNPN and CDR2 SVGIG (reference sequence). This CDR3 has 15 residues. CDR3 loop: CAWWEGGRASEKLFF. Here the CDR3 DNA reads TGTGCCTGGTGGGAAGGCGGCAGGGCGAGTGAAAAACTGTTTTTT. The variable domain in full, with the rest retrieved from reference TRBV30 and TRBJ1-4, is SQTIHQWPATLVQPVGSPLSLECTVEGTSNPNLYWYRQAAGRGLQLLFYSVGIGQISSEVPQNLSASRPQDRQFILSSKKLLLSDSGFYLCAWWEGGRASEKLFFGSGTQLSVL.

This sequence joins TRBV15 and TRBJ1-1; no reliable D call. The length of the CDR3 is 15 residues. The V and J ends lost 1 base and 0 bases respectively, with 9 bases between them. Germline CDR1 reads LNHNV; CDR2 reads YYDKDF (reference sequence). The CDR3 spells CATSRAAQMNTEAFF. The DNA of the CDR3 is TGTGCCACCAGCAGAGCGGCACAGATGAACACTGAAGCTTTCTTT.

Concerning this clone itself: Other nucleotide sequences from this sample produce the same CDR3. CDR3 DNA sequence: TGTGCCAGCAGCTCCAGAGGGGGAGAAGAGACCCAGTACTTC. It yields the protein CASSSRGGEETQYF. The rearrangement links TRBV7-2 to TRBJ2-5; tentative D call: TRBD1 (6 bases). V was trimmed by 4 bases and J by 3 bases, leaving 12 bases between them. The CDR3 is 14 amino acids. Germline V CDR1 and CDR2: SGHTA, FQGNSA.

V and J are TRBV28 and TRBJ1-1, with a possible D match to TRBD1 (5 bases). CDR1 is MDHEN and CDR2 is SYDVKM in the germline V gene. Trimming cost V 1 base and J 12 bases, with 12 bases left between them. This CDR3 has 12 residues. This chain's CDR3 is CASSLSTAWPFF. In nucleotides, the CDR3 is TGTGCCAGCAGTTTATCGACAGCCTGGCCTTTCTTT.

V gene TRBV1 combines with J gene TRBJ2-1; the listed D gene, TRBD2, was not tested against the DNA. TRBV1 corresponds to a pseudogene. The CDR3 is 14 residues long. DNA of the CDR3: TGCACCAGCAGCCACACGGGAGTATTAGATGAGCAGTTCTTC. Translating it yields CTSSHTGVLDEQFF.

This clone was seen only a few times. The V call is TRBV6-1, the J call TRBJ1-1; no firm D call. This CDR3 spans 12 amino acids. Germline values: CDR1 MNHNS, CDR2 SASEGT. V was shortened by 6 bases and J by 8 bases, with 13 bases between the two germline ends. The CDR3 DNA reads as TGTGCCAGCAGAGGAGGTGATTTCGAAGCTTTCTTT. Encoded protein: CASRGGDFEAFF.

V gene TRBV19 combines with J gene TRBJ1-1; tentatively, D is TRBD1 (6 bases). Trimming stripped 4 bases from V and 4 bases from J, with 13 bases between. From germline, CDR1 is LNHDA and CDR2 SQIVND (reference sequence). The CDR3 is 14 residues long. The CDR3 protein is CASSNQGPGTEAFF. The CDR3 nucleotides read TGTGCCAGTAGTAATCAGGGGCCGGGCACTGAAGCTTTCTTT.

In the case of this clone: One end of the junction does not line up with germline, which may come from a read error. The CDR3 region has the DNA TGTGCCACCAGCAGAGATCAGGGGGCGGTGGAGAACTTC. Translating gives CATSRDQGAVENF. The J gene is TRBJ2-7, the V gene TRBV15; TRBD1 aligns across 8 bases. CDR3 length: 13 residues. The germline V gene encodes CDR1 LNHNV and CDR2 YYDKDF (reference sequence).

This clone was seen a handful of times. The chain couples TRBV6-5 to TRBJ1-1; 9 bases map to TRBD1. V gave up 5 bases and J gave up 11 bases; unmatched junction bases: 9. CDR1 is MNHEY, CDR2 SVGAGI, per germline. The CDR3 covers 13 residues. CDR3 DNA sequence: TGTGCCAGCAGTAAGCGACAGGGGGTGGAGGCTTTCTTT. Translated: CASSKRQGVEAFF.

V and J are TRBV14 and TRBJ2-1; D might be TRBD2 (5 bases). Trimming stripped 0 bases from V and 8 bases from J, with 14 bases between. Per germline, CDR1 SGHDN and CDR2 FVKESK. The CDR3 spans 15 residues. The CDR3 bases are TGTGCCAGCAGCCAAGACCGACCCCGGCGGGATGAGCAGTTCTTC. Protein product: CASSQDRPRRDEQFF.

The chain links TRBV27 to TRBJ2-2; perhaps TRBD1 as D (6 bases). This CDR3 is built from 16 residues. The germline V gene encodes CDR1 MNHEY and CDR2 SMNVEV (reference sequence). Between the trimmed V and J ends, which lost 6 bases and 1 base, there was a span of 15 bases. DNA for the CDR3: TGTGCCAGCAGCCTCCTTGGGACATTGAACACCGGGGAGCTGTTTTTT. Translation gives CASSLLGTLNTGELFF.

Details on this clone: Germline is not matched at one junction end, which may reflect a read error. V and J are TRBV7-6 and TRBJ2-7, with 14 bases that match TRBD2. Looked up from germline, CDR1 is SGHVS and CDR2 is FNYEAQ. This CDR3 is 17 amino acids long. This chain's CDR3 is CDSSLGTSGSGSYEQYF. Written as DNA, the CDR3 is TGTGACAGCAGCCTCGGGACTAGCGGGAGTGGGTCCTACGAGCAGTACTTC.

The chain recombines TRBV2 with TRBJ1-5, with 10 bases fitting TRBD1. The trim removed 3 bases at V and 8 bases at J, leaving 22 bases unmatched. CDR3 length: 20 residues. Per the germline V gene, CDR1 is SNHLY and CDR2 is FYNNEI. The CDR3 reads CASSELLNGTGATGQEPQHF. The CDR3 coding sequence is TGTGCCAGCAGTGAGCTTCTAAATGGGACAGGGGCCACCGGTCAGGAGCCCCAGCATTTT.

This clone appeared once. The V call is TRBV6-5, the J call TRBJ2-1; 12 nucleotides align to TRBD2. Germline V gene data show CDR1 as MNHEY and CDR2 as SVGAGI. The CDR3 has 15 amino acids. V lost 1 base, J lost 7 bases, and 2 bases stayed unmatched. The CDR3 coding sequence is TGTGCCAGCAGTTACTTACTAGCGGGGGGAAATGAGCAGTTCTTC. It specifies CASSYLLAGGNEQFF.

The CDR3 nucleotides are TGTGCCATCAGTGAGTCGACAGGAAAGACCTACGAGCAGTACTTC. Its protein is CAISESTGKTYEQYF. The chain has TRBV10-3 and TRBJ2-7; D may be TRBD1 (6 bases). Germline values: CDR1 ENHRY, CDR2 SYGVKD. CDR3 size: 15 residues. Deletions cut 0 bases from V and 2 bases from J, with 11 bases between.

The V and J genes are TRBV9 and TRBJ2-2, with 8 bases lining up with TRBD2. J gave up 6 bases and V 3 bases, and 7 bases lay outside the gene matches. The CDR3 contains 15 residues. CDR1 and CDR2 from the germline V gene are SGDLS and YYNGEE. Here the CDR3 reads CASSGVAGRAGELFF. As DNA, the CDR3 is TGTGCCAGCAGCGGAGTAGCGGGAAGGGCCGGGGAGCTGTTTTTT.

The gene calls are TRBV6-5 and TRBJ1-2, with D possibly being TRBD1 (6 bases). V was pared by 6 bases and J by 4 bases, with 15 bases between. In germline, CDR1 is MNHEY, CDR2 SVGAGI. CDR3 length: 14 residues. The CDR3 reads CASRNSQGSYGYTF. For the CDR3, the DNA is TGTGCCAGCAGAAACTCCCAGGGGTCCTATGGCTACACCTTC.

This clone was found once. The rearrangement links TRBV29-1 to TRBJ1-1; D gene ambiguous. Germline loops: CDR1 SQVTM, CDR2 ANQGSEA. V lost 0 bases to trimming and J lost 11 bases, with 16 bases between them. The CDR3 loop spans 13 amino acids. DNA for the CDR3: TGCAGCGTTGAAGATACTTATGTCACGGGGGCTTTCTTT. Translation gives CSVEDTYVTGAFF.

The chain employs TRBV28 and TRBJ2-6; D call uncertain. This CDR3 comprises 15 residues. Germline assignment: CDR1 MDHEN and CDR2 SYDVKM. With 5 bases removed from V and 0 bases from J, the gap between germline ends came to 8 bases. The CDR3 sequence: CASSVPSSGANVLTF. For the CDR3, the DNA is TGTGCCAGCAGTGTTCCCAGCTCTGGGGCCAACGTCCTGACTTTC.

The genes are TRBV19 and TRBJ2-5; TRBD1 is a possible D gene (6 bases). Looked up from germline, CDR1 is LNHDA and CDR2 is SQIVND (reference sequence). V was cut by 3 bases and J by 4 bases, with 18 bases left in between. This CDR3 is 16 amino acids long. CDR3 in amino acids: CASSIVTGHRGETQYF. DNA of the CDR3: TGTGCCAGTAGTATTGTTACGGGACACCGAGGAGAGACCCAGTACTTC.

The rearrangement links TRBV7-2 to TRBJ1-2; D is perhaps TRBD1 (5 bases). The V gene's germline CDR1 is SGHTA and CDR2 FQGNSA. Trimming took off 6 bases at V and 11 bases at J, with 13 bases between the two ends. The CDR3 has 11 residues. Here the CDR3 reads CASSLRQGYTF. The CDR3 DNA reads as TGTGCCAGCAGTTTAAGGCAGGGATACACCTTC. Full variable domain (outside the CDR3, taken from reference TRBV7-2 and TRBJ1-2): GAGVSQSPSNKVTEKGKDVELRCDPISGHTALYWYRQSLGQGLEFLIYFQGNSAPDKSGLPSDRFSAERTGGSVSTLTIQRTQQEDSAVYLCASSLRQGYTFGSGTRLTVV.

CDR3 protein: CASRDGQGVDGYTF. In DNA, the CDR3 is TGTGCCAGCAGGGATGGACAGGGGGTTGATGGCTACACCTTC. The chain is built from TRBV13 and TRBJ1-2, with 10 bases matching TRBD1. The CDR3 has 14 amino acids. V shed 6 bases and J 6 bases; nucleotides not matched to a gene: 7. CDR1 and CDR2 (germline): PRHDT, FYEKMQ (reference sequence).

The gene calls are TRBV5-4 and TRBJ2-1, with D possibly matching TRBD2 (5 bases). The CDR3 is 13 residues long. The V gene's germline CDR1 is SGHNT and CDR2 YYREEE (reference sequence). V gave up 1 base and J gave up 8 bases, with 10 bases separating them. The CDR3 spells CASSLYTEDEQFF. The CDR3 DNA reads TGTGCCAGCAGCTTGTATACGGAGGATGAGCAGTTCTTC.

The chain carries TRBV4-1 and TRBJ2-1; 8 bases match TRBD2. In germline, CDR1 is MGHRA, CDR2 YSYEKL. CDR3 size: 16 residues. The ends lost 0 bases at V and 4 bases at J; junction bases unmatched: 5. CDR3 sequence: CASSQESGGQYNEQFF. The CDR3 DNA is TGCGCCAGCAGCCAAGAAAGCGGGGGCCAATACAATGAGCAGTTCTTC.

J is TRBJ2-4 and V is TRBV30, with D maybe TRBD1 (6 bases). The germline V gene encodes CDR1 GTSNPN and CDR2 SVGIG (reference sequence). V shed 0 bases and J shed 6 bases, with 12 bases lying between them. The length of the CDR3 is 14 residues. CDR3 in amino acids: CAWSVPGHRNIQYF. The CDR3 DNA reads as TGTGCCTGGAGTGTACCGGGACACCGAAACATTCAGTACTTC.

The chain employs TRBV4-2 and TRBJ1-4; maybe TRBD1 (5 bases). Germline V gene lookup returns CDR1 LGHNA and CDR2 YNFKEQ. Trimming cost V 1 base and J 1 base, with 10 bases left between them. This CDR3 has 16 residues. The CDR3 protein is CASSQAGRGTNEKLFF. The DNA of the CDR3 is TGTGCCAGCAGCCAAGCAGGGAGGGGAACTAATGAAAAACTGTTTTTT.

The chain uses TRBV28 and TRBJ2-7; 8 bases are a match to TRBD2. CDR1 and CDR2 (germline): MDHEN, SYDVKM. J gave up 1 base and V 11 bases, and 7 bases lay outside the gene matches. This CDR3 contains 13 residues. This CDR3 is CAAGGGRSYEQYF. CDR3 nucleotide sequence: TGTGCCGCGGGGGGCGGGAGGTCCTACGAGCAGTACTTC.

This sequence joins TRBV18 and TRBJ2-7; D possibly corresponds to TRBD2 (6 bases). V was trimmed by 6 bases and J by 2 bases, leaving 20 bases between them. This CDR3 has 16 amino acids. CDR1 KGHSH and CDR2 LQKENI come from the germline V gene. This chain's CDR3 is CASSSPREGAAYEQYF. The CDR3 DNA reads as TGTGCCAGCTCCTCTCCGCGGGAAGGGGCGGCCTACGAGCAGTACTTC.

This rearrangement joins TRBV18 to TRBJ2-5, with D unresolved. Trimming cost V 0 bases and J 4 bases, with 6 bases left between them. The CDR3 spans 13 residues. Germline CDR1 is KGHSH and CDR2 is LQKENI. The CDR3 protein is CASSPPTLETQYF. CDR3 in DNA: TGTGCCAGCTCACCACCGACATTAGAGACCCAGTACTTC.

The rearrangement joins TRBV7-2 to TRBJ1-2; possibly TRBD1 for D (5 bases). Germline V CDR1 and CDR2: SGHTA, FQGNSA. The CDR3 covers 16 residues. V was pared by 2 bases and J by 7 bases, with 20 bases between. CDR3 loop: CASSLYGGGEFPGYTF. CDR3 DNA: TGTGCCAGCAGCTTATACGGCGGAGGGGAATTCCCTGGCTACACCTTC. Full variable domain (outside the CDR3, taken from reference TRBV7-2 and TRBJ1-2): GAGVSQSPSNKVTEKGKDVELRCDPISGHTALYWYRQSLGQGLEFLIYFQGNSAPDKSGLPSDRFSAERTGGSVSTLTIQRTQQEDSAVYLCASSLYGGGEFPGYTFGSGTRLTVV.